This T cell receptor (beta chain) was obtained from a study of shared clonotypes between healthy human individuals (dated by TCRdb to 2020 to 2021). Some background on the complete study: A couple of women and a few men aged 18 to 49 years were included in the cohort. Blood TCR repertoires of five healthy adults were deeply sequenced to estimate repertoire size and the extent of clonotype sharing between individuals. To increase sequencing depth and limit assay-specific biases, different laboratories used diverse techniques to prepare libraries and sequence TCR repertoires. Leukapheresis yielded between about 0.85 and 10 billion PBMCs per donor.

CDR1 and CDR2 are drawn from the germline V gene (reference sequence): SGHNT, YYREEE. Trimming removed 6 bases from V and 0 bases from J, leaving 18 bases between the germline ends. The CDR3 covers 16 residues, taking in both the cysteine and the phenylalanine. The sequence is cut down to CDR3 DNA, 48 bases in frame from base 1. Using the deep immunoSEQ assay, TCR CDR3 regions were amplified from genomic DNA by multiplex PCR. For each cell subset, the extracted genomic DNA was distributed evenly across all wells of several immunoSEQ 96-well plates, and each plate served as one replicate. For unsorted PBMC, about 300 ng of genomic DNA, equivalent to roughly 30,000 T cell genomes, went into each replicate PCR. Ten immunoSEQ deep assay plates were used to sequence unsorted PBMC genomic DNA. Purified libraries were measured with a Qubit 3.0 fluorometer, size-checked on a Bioanalyzer 2100, and measured again with the KAPA Library Quantification kit. A separate single-read 150-cycle Illumina NextSeq 550 flow cell was used to sequence each immunoSEQ 96-well plate. Processing in the source paper ran as follows. Because only junctional sequences without quality scores were contained in the immunoSEQ output, filtering matching that applied to full-length reads could not be performed. Sequences were annotated with PyIR, a Python wrapper for IgBLAST v1.9, using IMGT germline references to assign V/J genes and CDR3. Reads were filtered out if the reads had weak V/J assignments (E-value above 1e-6), no CDR3, stop codons, out-of-frame junctions, or ambiguous translated residues. A V3J clonotype was defined by an identical inferred V gene, J gene, and CDR3 amino acid sequence. To compute the percentage overlap between repertoires, the number of shared unique clonotypes was divided by the size of the smaller repertoire. Three approaches were used to assess repertoire richness: RTK rarefaction, the Chao1 estimator, and Recon v2.1 estimates of unobserved clonotypes. TCRdb obtained this table from immuneACCESS and retained in-frame rearrangements with V and J assigned. These tables miss some clones; where compared with another copy, unresolved V genes account for less than half of the shortfall, and the remainder is unexplained. The V and J calls and clone size come from that table; D and trimming were worked out from the DNA. This sample is represented by approximately 470,000 clones; more than 65% of them were singletons. The ten largest make up approximately 11% of the sample.

With regard to this clone: Its specific antigen is unknown. No much larger clone is present one base from it, and per-base qualities are unavailable.

General findings and caveats noted by the study authors: The small number of donors limited the genetic and exposure-history diversity represented. Sampling was restricted to blood, and TCR repertoires in tissue are likely to differ from TCR repertoires in blood. Pairwise subsampling indicated that sequencing depth was expected to affect the degree of clonotype sharing among donors.

Donors were healthy HIV-negative adults with no recently reported acute infections or vaccinations. Only Caucasian adults living in Nashville, Tennessee, USA were represented among the donors. In the unsorted samples, some 100 million PBMCs were counted, and genomic DNA was extracted using the QIAamp DNA Blood Mini kit. Blood was collected by leukapheresis, and PBMCs were isolated by Ficoll-Histopaque density gradient centrifugation and then cryopreserved in liquid nitrogen vapor phase. The sequenced material came from PBMCs. This chain is built from TRBV5-4 and TRBJ2-5; TRBD2 is perhaps the D gene, given 6 matching bases. The TCR originated in a woman aged 40 to 49 in good health. Some clones in this sample may be carry-over from other donors' samples. This receptor carries the CDR3 CASTNTPGLYQETQYF. The DNA sequence is TGTGCCAGCACCAATACTCCGGGACTCTACCAAGAGACCCAGTACTTC.